This TCR beta chain was profiled in a study of T cell repertoires in ileal Crohn's disease (dated by TCRdb to about 2019). For context, the study as a whole: The median duration of disease was roughly 8.2 years, and at the time of surgery 35% of patients were active smokers. Every patient underwent surgery because of a complication, which was stricturing disease in approximately 60% and penetrating disease in 39%. Roughly half of the patients were given postoperative therapy, with fewer than 12 receiving thiopurines and 15 to 20 receiving anti-TNF agents. The M6 samples were biopsies of the neoterminal ileum collected during postoperative colonoscopy. TCR repertoire analysis was performed in around 57 Crohn's disease patients drawn from a prospective multicentre cohort. The study was conducted in parallel with a multicentre cohort built to find predictors of early endoscopic recurrence after ileocolonic resection. Endoscopic postoperative recurrence was defined by a Rutgeerts score above i0. A total of roughly 170 mucosal samples from roughly 60 patients were sequenced, with samples obtained at several locations on the surgical specimen and at postoperative endoscopy.

Summary of the overall study and its limitations: Compared with CD4 T cells, sorted CD8 T cells held more high-frequency clones, which suggests that the mucosal expansions were mostly CD8. Endoscopic recurrence was linked to a higher percentage of high-frequency clones at surgery, and recurrence occurred in every patient whose clonality exceeded 26.8% (18/57). Mucosal CD4 and CD8 T cells were sorted and sequenced only in a subgroup of patients, the size of which was not stated. Patients who were active smokers at surgery had a significantly higher proportion of clonal expansions than non-smokers (roughly 24% vs 19%, p=0.02). Postoperative endoscopy was performed at varying times within the first year after surgery, with a median delay of approximately 6.8 months.

On this clone itself: Its antigen is unknown. No base-level quality is on record; no much larger clone is a single base apart.

Five hundred nanograms of biopsy DNA per sample were submitted for commercial TCRB immunosequencing. Adaptive Biotechnology amplified CDR3 regions from genomic DNA with a two-step multiplex PCR that controlled for amplification bias. The first PCR used primers for every V and J gene segment; the second PCR added barcodes and Illumina adapters. CDR3 libraries were sequenced using an Illumina instrument. For the original study's pipeline: Analysis combined the vendor-provided pipelines with custom analysis of raw data in R/Bioconductor under R version 3.3.0. Clonality, which ranges from 0 to 1, was calculated as the inverse of the normalised Shannon entropy across all productive clones. High-frequency clones were defined as the repertoire share of the top 100 clones, retaining only clones passing a 95% confidence test. Overlap between samples was measured with the Morisita-Horn index, while repertoire diversity was measured with the Simpson index. The immuneACCESS repertoire file appears here via TCRdb, limited to in-frame rearrangements. These files lack a portion of the clones; in checked studies, under half of the deficit traces to unresolved V genes, and the cause of the others is not known. Clonal size and the V and J genes are those of that table, whereas D and trimming came from the DNA. For this sample the table gives roughly 460 clones, of which 85% to 90% were detected only once. The top ten constitute 8.1% of the sample.

Read against the paper, the sample's time point label means: neoterminal ileum biopsy at postoperative endoscopy, about 6 months after surgery. To be eligible, patients had to be adults with ileal or ileocolonic Crohn's disease and an indication for ileocolonic resection. Whole ileal mucosal biopsies were stored frozen at -80°C before DNA extraction. Genomic DNA was isolated from frozen whole biopsies using a TRizol-based method, and the DNA was quantified with a NanoDrop 2000 spectrophotometer. The specimen was ileal tissue. This receptor was identified in an adult with Crohn's disease.

The DNA sequence follows: TGTGCCAGCACCTTAGACGGCGAGGGCACTGAAGCTTTCTTT. Its protein product is CASTLDGEGTEAFF. The V and J segments used are TRBV28 and TRBJ1-1; a confident D gene designation cannot be given. There are 14 amino acids in the CDR3, from cysteine to phenylalanine inclusive. Of all the DNA, just the CDR3 is kept, 42 bases in frame from base 1. V is clipped by 7 bases and J by 4 bases, and the sequence between their germline boundaries is 16 bases long. The germline V gene encodes CDR1 MDHEN and CDR2 SYDVKM.